The text below deals with one T cell receptor beta chain. Antigen unknown. Losses at the gene ends were 4 bases for V and 9 bases for J; bases not matched to a gene: 7. CDR3 length equals 13 residues. The germline V gene has CDR1 SGHRS and CDR2 YFSETQ. This record belongs to a study of shared clonotypes between healthy human individuals. The sequencing of unsorted PBMC DNA took place on ten immunoSEQ deep assay plates. Assay: immunoSEQ multiplex PCR; the TCRdb copy retains only in-frame clones and omits some. The data contain about 460,000 clones, around 77% of them singletons. Donors were healthy HIV-negative adults without recently reported acute infections or vaccinations. Study observations and caveats: In having few donors, the study represented limited genetic and exposure-history diversity.

Sequenced: PBMCs. This receptor was identified in a woman in her 40s in good health. Some clones in this sample may be carry-over from other donors' samples. The rearrangement links TRBV5-1 to TRBJ2-1; 7 nucleotides agree with TRBD2. CDR3 loop: CASSPRVAGEQFF. In DNA form, the CDR3 reads TGCGCCAGCAGCCCGCGAGTAGCGGGTGAGCAGTTCTTC. The variable domain in full, completed from reference TRBV5-1 and TRBJ2-1, reads KAGVTQTPRYLIKTRGQQVTLSCSPISGHRSVSWYQQTPGQGLQFLFEYFSETQRNKGNFPGRFSGRQFSNSRSEMNVSTLELGDSALYLCASSPRVAGEQFFGPGTRLTVL.